Shown below are 17 T cell receptor beta chains from a single sample sequenced in a study of post-analysis software for immune sequencing data. The study, taken as a whole, reports: Patients showed TRBV5-6, TRBV5-1 and TRBV20-1 among roughly 5 TRBV segments more frequent than in controls.

Every TCR beta cDNA library bore unique molecular identifiers. TCRdb re-derived calls from the PCR reads in MiXCR, one entry per CDR3 protein. The table lists some 260,000 distinct CDR3 sequences, 35% to 40% of them singletons, with under 5.5% in the top ten. No antigen is known for these receptors. Input material: blood. All receptors derive from a girl aged 10 to 17 with multiple sclerosis.

Regarding this clonotype: A read error may explain this, as a much larger clone is one base away. The CDR3 sequence: CASSQDNPASRHNEQYF. DNA for the CDR3: TGTGCCAGCAGCCAAGACAACCCGGCTAGCAGACACAATGAGCAGTACTTC. This chain connects TRBV4-2 to TRBJ2-1; D possibly corresponds to TRBD2 (5 bases). The J call may be in error: the DNA end matches TRBJ2-7 better. The CDR3 spans 17 residues. Per germline, CDR1 LGHNA and CDR2 YNFKEQ.

This clonotype was counted between two and nine times. The chain joins TRBV20-1 to TRBJ1-5; a possible D gene is TRBD1 (6 bases). The CDR3 is 15 amino acids. Germline lookup yields CDR1 DFQATT and CDR2 SNEGSKA (reference sequence). The V gene lost 6 bases and the J gene lost 3 bases, with 18 bases spanning the gap. CDR3 sequence reads: CSAHGGRGDNQPQHF. CDR3 bases: TGCAGTGCCCACGGAGGCAGGGGAGACAATCAGCCCCAGCATTTT.

This chain joins TRBV4-2 and TRBJ2-5, with 7 nucleotides matching TRBD2. V lost 4 bases, J lost 2 bases, and 7 bases stayed unmatched. Germline V gives CDR1 LGHNA, CDR2 YNFKEQ. The CDR3 contains 15 residues. CDR3 DNA sequence: TGTGCCAGCAGCCCGCAGCGGGGTCAGCAAGAGACCCAGTACTTC. Translation: CASSPQRGQQETQYF.

The J gene is TRBJ1-1, the V gene TRBV29-1; no clear D. Trimming removed 7 bases at V and 7 bases at J, with 10 bases between. The CDR3 length is 10 residues. Germline CDR1 and CDR2: SQVTM and ANQGSEA. The CDR3 protein is CSGGSVEAFF. The CDR3 bases are TGCAGCGGGGGTTCGGTTGAAGCTTTCTTT.

This clonotype was detected only a few times. Germline is not matched at one junction end, which may reflect a read error. This sequence joins TRBV7-8 and TRBJ2-1; no firm D call. CDR1 is SGHVS, CDR2 FQNEAQ, per germline. This CDR3 spans 15 amino acids. CDR3 in amino acids: CASRIGSWADNERFF. CDR3 nucleotides: TGTGCCAGCAGAATTGGTTCTTGGGCAGACAATGAGCGGTTCTTC.

To note about this clonotype: A junction end diverges from the germline sequence, so it may reflect a read error. This chain joins TRBV6-4 and TRBJ2-7; D is undetermined. The germline V gene has CDR1 MRHNA and CDR2 SNTAGT. The CDR3 spans 14 residues. The CDR3 bases are TGTGCCAGTAGTGACTCGGGCGTTTCCCACGAGCAGTACTTC. This encodes CASSDSGVSHEQYF.

The chain carries TRBV2 and TRBJ2-7; D is tentatively TRBD1 or TRBD2 (6 bases each). V lost 6 bases to trimming and J lost 3 bases, with 12 bases between them. Germline lookup yields CDR1 SNHLY and CDR2 FYNNEI. The CDR3 is 13 residues long. The CDR3 bases are TGTGCCAGCAGCCGTGGGGGGCTCTACGAGCAGTACTTC. Translated: CASSRGGLYEQYF.

This clonotype came up many times. This chain links TRBV15 with TRBJ2-3; 8 bases map to TRBD2. Trimming took 7 bases from V and 1 from J; bases not matched to a gene: 4. This CDR3 has 14 residues. CDR1 is LNHNV, CDR2 YYDKDF, per germline (reference sequence). The CDR3 spells CATNQAGGTDTQYF. The CDR3 DNA sequence: TGTGCCACCAACCAAGCGGGGGGCACAGATACGCAGTATTTT.

This clonotype occurred many times. The chain combines TRBV7-9 with TRBJ2-6; D unresolved. CDR3 length equals 15 residues. With 5 bases removed from V and 0 bases from J, the gap between germline ends came to 8 bases. Per germline, CDR1 SEHNR and CDR2 FQNEAQ (reference sequence). CDR3 DNA: TGTGCCAGCAGCCCCGCTCACTCTGGGGCCAACGTCCTGACTTTC. Protein product: CASSPAHSGANVLTF.

The chain couples TRBV6-2 or TRBV6-3 to TRBJ2-1; D possibly corresponds to TRBD1 (6 bases). The V and J ends lost 0 bases and 5 bases respectively, with 17 bases between them. The CDR3 consists of 17 residues. Germline CDR1 is MNHEY and CDR2 is SVGEGT. CDR3 protein: CASSYSKDRTLNNEQFF. DNA of the CDR3: TGTGCCAGCAGTTACTCTAAGGACAGAACTCTAAACAATGAGCAGTTCTTC.

This clonotype was seen many times. The rearrangement joins TRBV6-1 to TRBJ2-3; D ambiguous. With 8 bases removed from V and 4 bases from J, the gap between germline ends came to 16 bases. Germline CDR1 and CDR2: MNHNS and SASEGT. This CDR3 contains 14 residues. CDR3 bases: TGTGCCAGCCGGGTCCAGCCCGACCCAGATACGCAGTATTTT. Translating gives CASRVQPDPDTQYF.

The rearrangement joins TRBV7-3 to TRBJ1-2; possible D gene TRBD1, 5 bases. V dropped 5 bases and J dropped 9 bases, with 10 bases sitting between them. Germline CDR1 is SGHTA and CDR2 is FQGTGA. The CDR3 consists of 11 residues. This CDR3 reads CASSKEGSYTF. The DNA for the CDR3 is TGTGCCAGCAGCAAAGAGGGGAGCTACACCTTC.

V usage is TRBV20-1 and J usage is TRBJ1-2; D uncertain. V was pared by 7 bases and J by 2 bases, with 17 bases between. Germline-derived CDR1 and CDR2 are DFQATT and SNEGSKA (reference sequence). The CDR3 extends over 14 amino acids. The DNA for the CDR3 is TGCAGTGTTGAACCCGCTGACGGCAACTATGGCTACACCTTC. Its translation is CSVEPADGNYGYTF.

This clonotype has only a few counts. One base away lies a much larger clone, so this may be a sequencing read error. The CDR3: CASTFEHYNEQYF. The DNA of the CDR3 is TGTGCCAGCACGTTTGAACATTACAATGAGCAGTACTTC. The gene calls are TRBV12-3 or TRBV12-4 and TRBJ2-7; D unresolved. This CDR3 spans 13 amino acids. The V and J ends lost 7 bases and 7 bases respectively, with 17 bases between them.

In this sample, this clonotype turned up many times. The V and J genes are TRBV4-2 and TRBJ2-7; TRBD2 matches 9 bases. The V gene's germline CDR1 is LGHNA and CDR2 YNFKEQ. V dropped 4 bases and J dropped 2; count of bases not matched to a gene: 9. This CDR3 is 16 amino acids long. The CDR3 loop reads CASSPRKAGGAYEQYF. The CDR3 DNA sequence: TGTGCCAGCAGCCCCCGGAAAGCGGGGGGTGCCTACGAGCAGTACTTC.

This clonotype was counted many times. The V call is TRBV11-2, the J call TRBJ2-2; 9 positions agree with TRBD1. The CDR3 contains 15 residues. Germline CDR1 and CDR2: SGHAT and FQNNGV. J lost 6 bases, V lost 0 bases, and 2 bases had no gene match. The CDR3 bases are TGTGCCAGCAGCTTAGAACAGGGGGCGGCCGGGGAGCTGTTTTTT. Its translation is CASSLEQGAAGELFF.

The chain uses TRBV4-1 and TRBJ2-5; 8 nucleotides align to TRBD1. The V gene end was trimmed by 0 bases and the J gene end by 0 bases; junction bases not matched to a gene: 9. The CDR3 consists of 18 residues. Germline CDR1 MGHRA, CDR2 YSYEKL. CDR3 DNA sequence: TGCGCCAGCAGCCAAGATCTTTACAGGGGGGAGTACCAAGAGACCCAGTACTTC. Its translation is CASSQDLYRGEYQETQYF.